What follows is one T cell receptor (beta chain) and its context. Its target is unknown. The repertoire was sequenced with immunoSEQ multiplex PCR; TCRdb's copy has only in-frame clones and lacks some. Among 70,000 to 95,000 clones, around 86% were seen once, and the ten largest hold roughly 5.8%. This entry is derived from a study of OX40 agonist ivuxolimab in advanced cancers. Study-wide points: Also showing low normalized T-cell clonal expansion were some of the nonresponders.

Trimming cost V 8 bases and J 2 bases, with 13 bases left between them. The length of the CDR3 is 13 residues. Germline CDR1 reads MNHNS; CDR2 reads SASEGT. The source was CD4+ or CD8+ T cells sorted from blood, collected in a trial of the OX40 agonist ivuxolimab. The chain joins TRBV6-1 to TRBJ2-7, with D possibly matching TRBD2 (5 bases). The source is an adult with an advanced solid tumor such as melanoma, head and neck, liver or kidney cancer. The CDR3 here is CASQASPPYEQYF. The CDR3, as DNA: TGTGCCAGCCAAGCTAGCCCTCCCTACGAGCAGTACTTC.